The following is a T cell receptor (beta chain) sequence with its context. The antigen remains unidentified. CDR3 length equals 13 residues. Trimming took 8 bases from V and 4 from J, leaving 14 bases between them. Arm-PCR of CDR3 regions and iRepertoire HTBI primers were the basis on which TCR beta libraries were built. Using its own MiXCR run on the multiplex PCR reads, TCRdb lists one record per CDR3 protein. The table shows almost 350,000 distinct CDR3 sequences, with around 20% occurring only once. Time point defined: persistent/refractory GD, antithyroid drugs over 5 years with positive TRAb. From PBMCs, RNA was extracted and then used to make the TCR library. Criteria from the American Thyroid Association guidelines were applied to diagnose Graves' disease. The sample comes from a study of regulatory T cells in long-lasting Graves disease. Findings of the study overall: TRBV28, TRBJ1-2 and TRBJ2-5 emerged as the favored segments in persistent disease.

The chain carries TRBV12-3 or TRBV12-4 and TRBJ1-2; tentatively, D is TRBD1 (5 bases). The clonotype was recovered from a female donor with Graves disease. The material sequenced was peripheral blood mononuclear cells (PBMCs), taken when the disease was refractory, from a patient treated with antithyroid drugs. The DNA of the CDR3 is TGTGCCAGCTGGGGACCCCCTCTCTATGGCTACACCTTC. Translating it yields CASWGPPLYGYTF.